Listed below are T cell receptor beta chains from one sample, sequenced in a study of T-cell memory formation after mild COVID-19. TCRdb processed the 5' RACE reads anew with MiXCR; each CDR3 protein has one entry. The sample records roughly 350,000 distinct CDR3 sequences, about 21% being singletons. The sequenced material came from PBMCs or a T cell subset sorted from them (not recorded which). The receptors come from an adult woman who had mild COVID-19 (a few samples of this study predate the infection). Cell type and time point are not known. The CDR3 runs from the conserved cysteine through the conserved F or W. D genes are given only for firm matches. Expanded clones get a size class; other rows say once, few or many, or leave the size out.

D gene	CDR3 length	V gene	clone size	J gene	CDR3 protein	CDR3 DNA
.	15	TRBV6-2/TRBV6-3	few	TRBJ2-1	CASTPTEAGGGEQFF	TGTGCCAGCACCCCAACTGAGGCAGGGGGGGGTGAGCAGTTCTTC
.	15	TRBV7-6	.	TRBJ2-1	CASSLRMPTYNEQFF	TGTGCCAGCAGCTTACGCATGCCGACCTACAATGAGCAGTTCTTC
.	15	TRBV4-3	.	TRBJ1-2	CASSQDQTGSSGYTF	TGCGCCAGCAGCCAAGATCAAACAGGGTCTTCTGGCTACACCTTC
TRBD2	17	TRBV7-2	.	TRBJ2-1	CASSSPLGGGRYNEQFF	TGTGCCAGCAGCTCCCCCTTGGGGGGAGGGAGGTACAATGAGCAGTTCTTC
.	16	TRBV12-3/TRBV12-4	few	TRBJ2-7	CASSLSRGILSYEQYF	TGTGCCAGCAGTTTATCGCGGGGAATTCTGTCCTACGAGCAGTACTTC
TRBD2	11	TRBV6-2/TRBV6-3	.	TRBJ2-1	CASSSGTTPDF	TGTGCCAGCAGTTCCGGGACTACGCCGGACTTC
.	17	TRBV20-1	.	TRBJ1-6	CSARDTGRQLSNSPLHF	TGCAGTGCTAGAGATACGGGGAGGCAGCTGAGTAATTCACCCCTCCACTTT
TRBD1	15	TRBV12-3/TRBV12-4	few	TRBJ2-1	CASGRDRVKDNEQFF	TGTGCCAGCGGTAGGGACAGGGTTAAGGACAATGAGCAGTTCTTC
.	15	TRBV12-3/TRBV12-4	.	TRBJ1-2	CASSLPGTTFRGYTF	TGTGCCAGCAGTTTACCCGGTACGACTTTTCGTGGCTACACCTTC
.	15	TRBV5-1	.	TRBJ2-3	CASSLNRLSTDTQYF	TGCGCCAGCAGCTTGAATAGGTTGAGCACAGATACGCAGTATTTT